The sequence of this TCR beta chain was determined in a study of memory CD4+ T cells and cytomegalovirus serostatus. Single viable CD3+CD4+CD8-CD45RO+ cells were sorted as the memory CD4+ T cells. TCRdb's table, derived via immunoSEQ multiplex PCR, lists solely in-frame clones and lacks some. The repertoire holds 55,000 to 65,000 clones, roughly 81% seen once, with 1% to 1.2% in the top ten. In the case of this clone: Antigen: not known.

Study conclusions and caveats: A US-trained random forest predicted CMV serostatus with median AUC about 0.92.

The CDR3 has 11 amino acids. The ends were cut back, 6 bases at V and 2 bases at J, with 7 bases in the middle. Germline CDR1 DFQATT, CDR2 SNEGSKA (reference sequence). This sequence originates from an adult in good health and CMV-seronegative. Sequencing was done on a sample of memory CD4+ T cells from blood. The rearrangement links TRBV20-1 to TRBJ1-1; D not resolved. The CDR3 bases are TGCAGTGCCAAGACCAACACTGAAGCTTTCTTT. Protein product: CSAKTNTEAFF.